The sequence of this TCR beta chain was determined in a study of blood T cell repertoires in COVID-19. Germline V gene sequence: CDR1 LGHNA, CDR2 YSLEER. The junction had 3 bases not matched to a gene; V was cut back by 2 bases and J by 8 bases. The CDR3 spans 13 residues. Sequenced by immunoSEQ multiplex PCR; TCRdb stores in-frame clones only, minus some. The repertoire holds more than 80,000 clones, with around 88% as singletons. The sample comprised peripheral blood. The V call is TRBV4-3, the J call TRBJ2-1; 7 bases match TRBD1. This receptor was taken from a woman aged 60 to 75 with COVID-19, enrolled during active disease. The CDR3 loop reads CASSQLQGYEQFF. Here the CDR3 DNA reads TGCGCCAGCAGCCAATTACAGGGGTATGAGCAGTTCTTC.